Listed here are 16 T cell receptor beta chains from one sample, sequenced in a study of cytomegalovirus exposure and HLA in healthy donors. Data came from immunoSEQ multiplex PCR; TCRdb stores just in-frame clones and leaves some out. The repertoire has more than 70,000 clones, about 94% of them found once; the top ten carry over 0.8%. Sequencing was done on a sample of PBMCs. The receptors were gathered from a woman aged 18-35 years in good health and CMV-seronegative.

Note on this clone: The sample has other DNA sequences that encode this CDR3 too. V and J are TRBV7-9 and TRBJ2-1, with D maybe TRBD2 (6 bases). Germline CDR1 SEHNR, CDR2 FQNEAQ (reference sequence). Trimming removed 0 bases from V and 8 bases from J, with 8 bases in between. The CDR3 runs to 13 residues. The CDR3 here is CASSLAGGDEQFF. In DNA, the CDR3 is TGTGCCAGCAGCTTAGCGGGGGGTGATGAGCAGTTCTTC. Based on the CDR3 plus reference TRBV7-9 and TRBJ2-1, the full variable domain is DTGVSQNPRHKITKRGQNVTFRCDPISEHNRLYWYRQTLGQGPEFLTYFQNEAQLEKSRLLSDRFSAERPKGSFSTLEIQRTEQGDSAMYLCASSLAGGDEQFFGPGTRLTVL.

The chain links TRBV27 to TRBJ1-1; D perhaps matches TRBD1 (5 bases). V was trimmed by 6 bases and J by 1 base, leaving 21 bases between them. The CDR3 has 17 residues. Germline V gene lookup returns CDR1 MNHEY and CDR2 SMNVEV (reference sequence). The CDR3 region is CASRTTAQGRRNTEAFF. The CDR3 bases are TGTGCCAGCAGAACAACCGCCCAGGGTCGGAGGAACACTGAAGCTTTCTTT.

This clone was seen once. This chain connects TRBV7-8 to TRBJ2-5; 12 nucleotides line up with TRBD1. Germline V lookup: CDR1 SGHVS, CDR2 FQNEAQ. J gave up 4 bases and V 2 bases, and 2 bases lay outside the gene matches. This CDR3 contains 15 residues. CDR3 sequence (DNA): TGTGCCAGCAGCTTACGGGACAGGGGGCGAGAGACCCAGTACTTC. Its translation is CASSLRDRGRETQYF.

V is TRBV6-4 and J is TRBJ1-2, with D unresolved. Germline CDR1 and CDR2: MRHNA and SNTAGT. CDR3 length equals 15 residues. V gave up 3 bases and J gave up 6 bases, with 17 bases separating them. The CDR3 bases are TGTGCCAGCAGTGAGACGGCGGAGATTAGTAATGGCTACACCTTC. This sequence encodes CASSETAEISNGYTF.

This sequence joins TRBV7-3 and TRBJ1-1; unclear D gene. The germline V gene encodes CDR1 SGHTA and CDR2 FQGTGA. V was cut by 5 bases and J by 0 bases, with 7 bases left in between. This CDR3 has 13 residues. CDR3: CASSQTLNTEAFF. CDR3 nucleotides: TGTGCCAGCAGCCAGACACTGAACACTGAAGCTTTCTTT.

The chain has TRBV19 and TRBJ1-5; unclear D gene. This CDR3 has 14 amino acids. Per the germline V gene, CDR1 is LNHDA and CDR2 is SQIVND (reference sequence). The V end lost 1 base, the J end lost 5 bases, and 9 bases lay between the germline ends. This chain's CDR3 is CASSIVEGDQPQHF. CDR3 bases: TGTGCCAGTAGTATAGTAGAAGGAGATCAGCCCCAGCATTTT.

V usage is TRBV7-2 and J usage is TRBJ1-2, with 11 bases lining up with TRBD1. Trimming cost V 6 bases and J 2 bases; bases outside gene matches: 2. The CDR3 contains 14 residues. Germline V lookup: CDR1 SGHTA, CDR2 FQGNSA. This CDR3 is CASRGTGGNYGYTF. DNA of the CDR3: TGTGCCAGCAGAGGGACAGGGGGAAACTATGGCTACACCTTC.

This chain joins TRBV9 and TRBJ1-1; D is ambiguous. Deletions cut 0 bases from V and 6 bases from J, with 15 bases between. Germline-derived CDR1 and CDR2 are SGDLS and YYNGEE. The CDR3 loop spans 15 amino acids. This CDR3 reads CASSVGANADSEAFF. The CDR3 DNA reads as TGTGCCAGCAGCGTAGGTGCGAACGCCGACTCTGAAGCTTTCTTT.

The rearrangement links TRBV11-2 to TRBJ1-1; 8 bases match TRBD1. Germline lookup yields CDR1 SGHAT and CDR2 FQNNGV. This CDR3 spans 11 amino acids. With V trimmed by 1 base and J by 11 bases, 0 bases remained unmatched. Written as DNA, the CDR3 is TGTGCCAGCAGCTTAGGGACAGGGGCTTTCTTT. This encodes CASSLGTGAFF.

The chain joins TRBV9 to TRBJ2-1, with a tentative D call TRBD1 (5 bases). The length of the CDR3 is 15 residues. The V end was cut by 1 base, the J end by 10 bases, with 18 bases between. The germline CDR1 and CDR2 sequences are SGDLS and YYNGEE. DNA of the CDR3: TGTGCCAGCAGCGTATATCTAGAACAGGCCGGGGAGCAGTTCTTC. Protein product: CASSVYLEQAGEQFF.

The CDR3 loop reads CASSVVGTANTGELFF. The CDR3 bases are TGTGCCAGCAGCGTCGTGGGGACAGCGAACACCGGGGAGCTGTTTTTT. This chain uses TRBV9 with TRBJ2-2; 7 positions agree with TRBD1. This CDR3 is 16 amino acids long. V lost 2 bases and J lost 0; bases outside the gene matches: 4. CDR1 is SGDLS and CDR2 is YYNGEE in the germline V gene.

About this clone itself: One junction end does not reproduce the germline sequence, and a read error may be involved. J is TRBJ2-7 and V is TRBV13; D might be TRBD2 (6 bases). The CDR3 is 13 amino acids. In germline, CDR1 is PRHDT, CDR2 FYEKMQ (reference sequence). CDR3 coding DNA: TGTGCCAGCAGCTTAGTCCAGGGAGGAGAGCAGCACTTC. This codes for CASSLVQGGEQHF. Full variable domain (rest looked up from reference TRBV13 and TRBJ2-7): AAGVIQSPRHLIKEKRETATLKCYPIPRHDTVYWYQQGPGQDPQFLISFYEKMQSDKGSIPDRFSAQQFSDYHSELNMSSLELGDSALYFCASSLVQGGEQHFGPGTRLTVT.

The gene calls are TRBV27 and TRBJ2-3; D is ambiguous. Germline values: CDR1 MNHEY, CDR2 SMNVEV (reference sequence). CDR3 length: 13 amino acids. V lost 2 bases and J lost 2, with 5 bases in between. The CDR3 DNA reads TGTGCCAGCAGTTTAATTCACACAGATACGCAGTATTTT. Translation gives CASSLIHTDTQYF.

The CDR3 sequence is CASSAPGQGGYEQFF. Written as DNA, the CDR3 is TGTGCCAGCAGCGCACCGGGACAGGGGGGGTATGAGCAGTTCTTC. V is TRBV13 and J is TRBJ2-1, with TRBD1 identical over 11 bases. V shed 5 bases and J 8 bases; nucleotides not matched to a gene: 8. The CDR3 covers 15 residues. Germline values: CDR1 PRHDT, CDR2 FYEKMQ (reference sequence).

The J gene is TRBJ1-2, the V gene TRBV7-9; TRBD1 is a possible D gene (6 bases). With 5 bases removed from V and 2 bases from J, the gap between germline ends came to 12 bases. The CDR3 covers 14 residues. In germline, CDR1 is SEHNR, CDR2 FQNEAQ (reference sequence). The CDR3 loop reads CASSVLQGNYGYTF. The CDR3 DNA is TGTGCCAGCAGCGTACTACAGGGCAACTATGGCTACACCTTC.

V gene TRBV7-2 combines with J gene TRBJ2-7; tentatively, D is TRBD2 (6 bases). Germline V lookup: CDR1 SGHTA, CDR2 FQGNSA. V gave up 4 bases and J gave up 0 bases, with 10 bases separating them. This CDR3 spans 14 amino acids. The CDR3, as DNA: TGTGCCAGCAGCTCGGGACTTATCTCCTACGAGCAGTACTTC. Its translation: CASSSGLISYEQYF.